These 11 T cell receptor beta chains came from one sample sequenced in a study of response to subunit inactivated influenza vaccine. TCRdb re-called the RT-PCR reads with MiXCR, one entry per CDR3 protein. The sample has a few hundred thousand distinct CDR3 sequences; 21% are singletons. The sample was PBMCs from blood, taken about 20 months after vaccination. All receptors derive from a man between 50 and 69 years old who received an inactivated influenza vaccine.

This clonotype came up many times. The CDR3 coding sequence is TGCAGTGCTAGAGAGCGGAGCGTAATGTCGGGTGAGCAGTTCTTC. It translates to CSARERSVMSGEQFF. The rearrangement links TRBV20-1 to TRBJ2-1; no reliable D call. CDR1 and CDR2 from the germline V gene are DFQATT and SNEGSKA (reference sequence). Trimming left V 0 bases short and J 9 bases short, with 18 bases between. CDR3 length: 15 amino acids.

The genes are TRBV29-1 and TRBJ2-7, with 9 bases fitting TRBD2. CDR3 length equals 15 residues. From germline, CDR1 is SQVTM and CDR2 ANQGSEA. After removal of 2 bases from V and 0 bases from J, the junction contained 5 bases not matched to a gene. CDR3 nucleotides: TGCAGCGTTGAATTACGACTAGCGGCCTCCTACGAGCAGTACTTC. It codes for CSVELRLAASYEQYF.

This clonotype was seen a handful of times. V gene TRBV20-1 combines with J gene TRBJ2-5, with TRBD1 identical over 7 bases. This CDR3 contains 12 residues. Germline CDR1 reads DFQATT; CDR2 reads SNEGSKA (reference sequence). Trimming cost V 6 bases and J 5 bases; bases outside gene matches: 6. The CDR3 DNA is TGCAGTGCAGCCGGACAGGCCGAGACCCAGTACTTC. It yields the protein CSAAGQAETQYF.

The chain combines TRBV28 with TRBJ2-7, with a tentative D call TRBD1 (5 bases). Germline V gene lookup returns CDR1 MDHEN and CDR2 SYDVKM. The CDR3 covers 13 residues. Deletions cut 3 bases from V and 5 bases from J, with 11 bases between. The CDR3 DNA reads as TGTGCCAGCAGTTTGCCGCAGGGTGACGAGCAGTACTTC. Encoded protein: CASSLPQGDEQYF. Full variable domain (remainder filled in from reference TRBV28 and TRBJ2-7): DVKVTQSSRYLVKRTGEKVFLECVQDMDHENMFWYRQDPGLGLRLIYFSYDVKMKEKGDIPEGYSVSREKKERFSLILESASTNQTSMYLCASSLPQGDEQYFGPGTRLTVT.

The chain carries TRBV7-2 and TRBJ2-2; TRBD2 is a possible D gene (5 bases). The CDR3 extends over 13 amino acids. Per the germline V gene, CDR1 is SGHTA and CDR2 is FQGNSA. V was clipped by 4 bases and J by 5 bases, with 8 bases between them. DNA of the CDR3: TGTGCCAGCAGCTCCCGGGATACCGGGGAGCTGTTTTTT. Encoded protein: CASSSRDTGELFF.

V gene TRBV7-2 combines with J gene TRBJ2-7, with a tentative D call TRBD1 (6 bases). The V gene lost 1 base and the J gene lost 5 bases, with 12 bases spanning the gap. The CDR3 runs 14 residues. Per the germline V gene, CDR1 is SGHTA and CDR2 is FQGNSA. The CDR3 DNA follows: TGTGCCAGCAGCTTAGTGGGGGCTAGCCACGAGCAGTACTTC. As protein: CASSLVGASHEQYF.

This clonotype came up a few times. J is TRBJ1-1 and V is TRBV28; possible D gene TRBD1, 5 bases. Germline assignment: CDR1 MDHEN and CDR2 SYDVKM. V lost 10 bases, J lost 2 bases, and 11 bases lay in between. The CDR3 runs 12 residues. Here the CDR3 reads CAIYRSNTEAFF. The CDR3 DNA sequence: TGTGCCATTTACAGGTCCAACACTGAAGCTTTCTTT.

CDR3 nucleotide sequence: TGTGCCAGCAGTTTAGCGAGGGGGTTTTCGGCCCAGTACTTC. Protein: CASSLARGFSAQYF. The chain links TRBV12-3 or TRBV12-4 to TRBJ2-5; tentatively, D is TRBD1 (6 bases). V was cut by 0 bases and J by 9 bases, with 14 bases left in between. This CDR3 has 14 amino acids.

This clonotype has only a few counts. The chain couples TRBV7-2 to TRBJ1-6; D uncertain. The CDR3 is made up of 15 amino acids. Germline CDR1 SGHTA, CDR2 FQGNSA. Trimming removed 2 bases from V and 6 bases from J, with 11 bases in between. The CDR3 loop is CASSLQLGINSPLHF. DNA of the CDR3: TGTGCCAGCAGCTTACAATTAGGGATTAATTCACCCCTCCACTTT.

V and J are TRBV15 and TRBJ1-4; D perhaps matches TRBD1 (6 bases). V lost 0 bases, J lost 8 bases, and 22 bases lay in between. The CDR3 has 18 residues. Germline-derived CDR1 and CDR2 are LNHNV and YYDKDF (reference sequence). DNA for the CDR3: TGTGCCACCAGCAGAGATTCGGGATTCTCAGGGGAACACGAAAAACTGTTTTTT. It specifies CATSRDSGFSGEHEKLFF.

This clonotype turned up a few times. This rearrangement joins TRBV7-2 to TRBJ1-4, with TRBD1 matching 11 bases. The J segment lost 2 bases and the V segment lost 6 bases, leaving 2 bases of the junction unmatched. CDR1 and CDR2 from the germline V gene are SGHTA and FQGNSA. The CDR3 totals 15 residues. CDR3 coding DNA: TGTGCCAGCAGGCGGGACAGGGGGACTAATGAAAAACTGTTTTTT. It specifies CASRRDRGTNEKLFF.